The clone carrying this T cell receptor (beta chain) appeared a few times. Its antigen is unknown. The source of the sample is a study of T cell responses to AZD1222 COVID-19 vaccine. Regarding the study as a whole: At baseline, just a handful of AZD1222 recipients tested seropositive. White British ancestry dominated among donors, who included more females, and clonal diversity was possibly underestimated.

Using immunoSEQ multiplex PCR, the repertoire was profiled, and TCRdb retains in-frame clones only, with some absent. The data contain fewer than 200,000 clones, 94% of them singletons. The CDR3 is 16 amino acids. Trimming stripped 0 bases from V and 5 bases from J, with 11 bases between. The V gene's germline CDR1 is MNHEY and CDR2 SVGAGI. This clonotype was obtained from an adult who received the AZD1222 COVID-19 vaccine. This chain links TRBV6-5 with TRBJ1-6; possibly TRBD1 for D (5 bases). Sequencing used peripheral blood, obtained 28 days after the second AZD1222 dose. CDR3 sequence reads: CASSYSSRGHNSPLHF. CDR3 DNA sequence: TGTGCCAGCAGTTACTCGAGTAGGGGTCATAATTCACCCCTCCACTTT.